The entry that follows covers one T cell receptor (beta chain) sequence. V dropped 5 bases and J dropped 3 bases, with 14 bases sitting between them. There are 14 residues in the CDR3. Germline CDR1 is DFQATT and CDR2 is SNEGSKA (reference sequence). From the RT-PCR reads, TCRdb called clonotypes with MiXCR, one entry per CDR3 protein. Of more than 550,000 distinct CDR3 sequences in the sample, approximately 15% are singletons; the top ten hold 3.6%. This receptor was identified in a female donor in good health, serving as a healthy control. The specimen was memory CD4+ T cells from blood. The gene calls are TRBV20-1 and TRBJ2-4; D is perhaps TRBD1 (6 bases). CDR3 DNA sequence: TGCAGTGCTCCGCTACAGGGTATCAAAAACATTCAGTACTTC. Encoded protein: CSAPLQGIKNIQYF.